The entry below gives a single TCR beta chain sequence along with its context. Its specific antigen is unknown. Base qualities are not provided; no much larger clone lies one nucleotide away. TCR CDR3 regions were amplified from genomic DNA by multiplex PCR using the deep immunoSEQ assay. Extracted genomic DNA from each cell subset was spread evenly across all wells of several immunoSEQ 96-well plates, with each plate serving as a replicate. Each replicate PCR for sorted subsets received about 180 ng genomic DNA, equal to roughly 30,000 T cell genomes. Purified libraries were quantified with a Qubit 3.0 fluorometer, sized on a Bioanalyzer 2100, and re-quantified with the KAPA Library Quantification kit. A separate single-read 150-cycle Illumina NextSeq 550 flow cell was used to sequence each immunoSEQ 96-well plate. The authors' pipeline ran thus. Because only junctional sequences without quality scores were contained in the immunoSEQ output, filtering matching that applied to full-length reads could not be performed. To assign V/J genes and CDR3, sequences were annotated using PyIR, a Python wrapper for IgBLAST v1.9, with IMGT germline references. Any read was removed if the V/J assignment was weak (E-value above 1e-6), the CDR3 was missing, or the read contained stop codons, out-of-frame junctions, or ambiguous translated residues. V3J clonotypes were defined by identical inferred V gene, J gene, and CDR3 amino acid sequence. To compute the percentage overlap between repertoires, the number of shared unique clonotypes was divided by the size of the smaller repertoire. Richness of each repertoire was evaluated using RTK rarefaction, the Chao1 estimator, and Recon v2.1 estimates of unobserved clonotypes. Generation probabilities were computed with OLGA for all TCRbeta clonotypes obtained by the gDNA method from several donors. The clones in this table, taken by TCRdb from immuneACCESS, are in-frame only. Not every clone is retained; where verified, under half of the shortfall comes from an unresolved V gene, and the cause of the rest is unknown. The D gene and trimming were derived from the DNA, and the V and J assignments and clone size from that table. The sample table shows roughly 700,000 clones, and around two thirds are seen once. Together, the top ten hold roughly 1.7% of the sample.

The record originates from a study of shared clonotypes between healthy human individuals (dated by TCRdb to the early 2020s). Looking at the study overall: A couple of women and three men aged 18 to 49 years were included in the cohort. For each donor, CD4 naive and CD4 memory were each run on three plates, CD8 naive on two plates, and CD8 memory on one plate. To estimate repertoire size and how much clonotypes are shared between individuals, the study performed deep sequencing of blood TCR repertoires from about 5 healthy adults. To increase sequencing depth and limit assay-specific biases, different laboratories used diverse techniques to prepare libraries and sequence TCR repertoires. Each donor's leukapheresis produced roughly between roughly 0.85 and 10 billion PBMCs.

V is reduced by 3 bases and J by 2 bases, leaving a spacing of 16 bases between them. CDR1 and CDR2 are read off the germline V gene (reference sequence) as LNHDA and SQIVND. From the cysteine through the phenylalanine, the CDR3 covers 16 amino acids. Kept here is only the CDR3 DNA, which spans 48 bases and is read in frame from base 1. The donors were healthy, HIV-negative adults who had no recently reported acute infections or vaccinations. Only Caucasian adults living in Nashville, Tennessee, USA were represented among the donors. CD4+ T cells were enriched by magnetic negative selection, after which naive cells were positively selected on CD45RA and the negative fraction was taken as the memory subset. After blood collection by leukapheresis, PBMCs were isolated using Ficoll-Histopaque density gradient centrifugation and then cryopreserved in the vapor phase of liquid nitrogen. Purity and quantity of every magnetically sorted T cell population were checked by analytical flow cytometry. Genomic DNA was isolated from each sorted fraction and quantified by UV absorbance on a Nanodrop 2000c.

Study-level results and caveats: Across a few donors, roughly 5.4% of naive CD4, roughly 3.5% of naive CD8, approximately 2.5% of memory CD4, and 0.4% of memory CD8 clonotypes were shared. Clonotypes shared by all four sorted-subset donors showed higher generation probabilities than non-shared clonotypes. Even with the large sequencing depth, rarefaction of the sorted-subset datasets indicated that sequencing was incomplete. Only blood was sampled, and tissue TCR repertoires likely differ from those in blood. Because the study included only a small number of donors, the genetic and exposure-history diversity represented was limited. Naive subsets generally had larger estimated clonotype richness than memory subsets. Pairwise subsampling indicated that sequencing depth was expected to affect the degree of clonotype sharing among donors.

The sequence joins TRBV19 to TRBJ2-5; the D segment cannot be called with confidence. This TCR was sampled from a woman in her twenties or thirties in good health. What was sequenced was memory CD4+ T cells sorted from blood. The cell subset or site label, read with the paper, signifies: CD45RA-negative fraction. The CDR3 has the sequence CASSIGYGYRQETQYF. In nucleotides, the sequence is TGTGCCAGTAGTATCGGTTATGGGTACAGACAAGAGACCCAGTACTTC.